The next 29 T cell receptor beta chains were all read from a single sample in a study of cytomegalovirus exposure and HLA in healthy donors. Primers for the PCR totalled 60 Vbeta and 13 Jbeta. Data came from immunoSEQ multiplex PCR; TCRdb stores just in-frame clones and leaves some out. Counted here are around 80,000 clones, approximately 60% occurring once; the ten biggest clones make up roughly 4%. The specimen was PBMCs. The receptor source for this set is a male donor in good health and CMV-seropositive.

This clone is labeled as medium-sized (0.01 to 0.1%). The rearrangement uses TRBV27 and TRBJ1-4; D is unclear. Germline CDR1 is MNHEY and CDR2 is SMNVEV (reference sequence). The length of the CDR3 is 14 residues. Trimming cost V 6 bases and J 0 bases, with 8 bases left between them. The CDR3 sequence: CASRRQATNEKLFF. In DNA form, the CDR3 reads TGTGCCAGCAGGCGACAAGCAACTAATGAAAAACTGTTTTTT.

The rearrangement links TRBV15 to TRBJ1-1; 7 nucleotides match TRBD1. Losses at the gene ends were 4 bases for V and 3 bases for J; bases not matched to a gene: 5. CDR1 is LNHNV and CDR2 is YYDKDF in the germline V gene (reference sequence). The CDR3 totals 14 residues. The CDR3, as DNA: TGTGCCACCAGCACCCTTACAGGGGACACTGAAGCTTTCTTT. This translates into CATSTLTGDTEAFF.

This clone appeared a single time. V usage is TRBV6-5 and J usage is TRBJ2-1, with D possibly matching TRBD2 (6 bases). Germline CDR1 MNHEY, CDR2 SVGAGI. The V end lost 3 bases, the J end lost 9 bases, and 18 bases lay between the germline ends. The CDR3 has 15 residues. The CDR3 DNA reads as TGTGCCAGCAGTTATTTGGGAGGAGGTGAGGGTGAGCAGTTCTTC. Its protein is CASSYLGGGEGEQFF.

V and J are TRBV6-6 and TRBJ1-6; D gene uncertain. The germline V gene encodes CDR1 MNHNY and CDR2 SVGAGI (reference sequence). CDR3 length: 13 residues. V was pared by 2 bases and J by 7 bases, with 6 bases between. This CDR3 is CASSYPRNSPLHF. The DNA for the CDR3 is TGTGCCAGCAGTTACCCCAGGAATTCACCCCTCCACTTT.

This chain connects TRBV29-1 to TRBJ2-7, with D unclear. The V gene lost 3 bases and the J gene lost 0 bases, with 9 bases spanning the gap. Germline V gives CDR1 SQVTM, CDR2 ANQGSEA. This CDR3 is 13 amino acids long. CDR3 sequence: CSVETPSSYEQYF. As DNA, the CDR3 is TGCAGCGTTGAGACACCATCCTCCTACGAGCAGTACTTC.

The J gene is TRBJ2-1, the V gene TRBV29-1, with TRBD2 identical over 11 bases. From germline, CDR1 is SQVTM and CDR2 ANQGSEA. The CDR3 spans 15 residues. V lost 5 bases and J lost 7; bases outside the gene matches: 10. This CDR3 reads CSVRPTSGSNNEQFF. The CDR3 coding sequence is TGCAGCGTTCGTCCAACTAGCGGGAGCAATAATGAGCAGTTCTTC.

This chain uses TRBV30 with TRBJ2-7; 10 nucleotides agree with TRBD1. The trim removed 5 bases at V and 3 bases at J, leaving 1 base unmatched. Germline V gene lookup returns CDR1 GTSNPN and CDR2 SVGIG (reference sequence). CDR3 length: 12 amino acids. The CDR3 spells CAWGQGGYEQYF. DNA of the CDR3: TGTGCCTGGGGACAGGGGGGCTACGAGCAGTACTTC.

This clone was recorded at least ten times. The chain recombines TRBV7-9 with TRBJ1-4; D is undetermined. Germline V CDR1 and CDR2: SEHNR, FQNEAQ (reference sequence). This CDR3 has 14 residues. The V gene lost 1 base and the J gene lost 4 bases, with 7 bases spanning the gap. This chain's CDR3 is CASSLEANNEKLFF. The CDR3 DNA is TGTGCCAGCAGCTTAGAAGCGAATAATGAAAAACTGTTTTTT.

Points on this clone: Without the conserved terminal phenylalanine or tryptophan, this CDR3 likely stems from a read error. It is unclear where the CDR3 begins or ends on the DNA, so no DNA is shown, and the CDR3 is as TCRdb lists it. The J gene is TRBJ2-3, the V gene TRBV5-6; the DNA was not used to check the table's D call, TRBD1. The CDR3 region is 12 residues in length, termini included. CDR1 is SGHDT, CDR2 YYEEEE, per germline. The chain's CDR3 is CASTAPGQGYNS.

J is TRBJ1-1 and V is TRBV2, with D tentatively TRBD1 (5 bases). Germline CDR1 and CDR2: SNHLY and FYNNEI. Trimming left V 3 bases short and J 2 bases short, with 19 bases between. This CDR3 has 17 residues. CDR3 protein: CASSEGYRLGSNTEAFF. The CDR3 nucleotides read TGTGCCAGCAGTGAGGGTTACAGGCTAGGCTCTAACACTGAAGCTTTCTTT.

The chain recombines TRBV4-2 with TRBJ2-2; 7 bases map to TRBD2. The CDR3 has 16 amino acids. J was trimmed by 3 bases and V by 4 bases; bases with no gene match: 8. Germline CDR1 and CDR2: LGHNA and YNFKEQ. The CDR3 is CASSPSSGRDTGELFF. Here the CDR3 DNA reads TGTGCCAGCAGCCCGTCTAGCGGTAGAGACACCGGGGAGCTGTTTTTT.

The rearrangement links TRBV28 to TRBJ2-5; weak D call: TRBD1 (5 bases). The CDR3 is 12 residues long. Trimming took 6 bases from V and 7 from J, leaving 12 bases between them. The germline CDR1 and CDR2 sequences are MDHEN and SYDVKM. In DNA form, the CDR3 reads TGTGCCAGCAGCCAGGGCCCAAGGACCCAGTACTTC. Protein sequence: CASSQGPRTQYF.

This clone was seen a few times. The rearrangement uses TRBV7-2 and TRBJ2-3; D might be TRBD2 (6 bases). The CDR3 runs to 15 residues. Germline V gene data show CDR1 as SGHTA and CDR2 as FQGNSA. Trimming stripped 2 bases from V and 0 bases from J, with 9 bases between. CDR3 residues: CASSLRRGSTDTQYF. The CDR3 bases are TGTGCCAGCAGCTTACGGCGGGGAAGCACAGATACGCAGTATTTT.

The chain couples TRBV7-9 to TRBJ1-4; D uncertain. CDR3 size: 16 residues. Germline values: CDR1 SEHNR, CDR2 FQNEAQ (reference sequence). The V end was cut by 1 base, the J end by 0 bases, with 9 bases between. CDR3 bases: TGTGCCAGCAGCTTAGATGCAGTTACAACTAATGAAAAACTGTTTTTT. Protein product: CASSLDAVTTNEKLFF.

The chain links TRBV5-4 to TRBJ1-1, with D possibly TRBD1 on 6 matching bases. The length of the CDR3 is 15 residues. The V gene's germline CDR1 is SGHNT and CDR2 YYREEE (reference sequence). V lost 4 bases and J 2 bases, leaving 15 bases between the germline ends. The CDR3 protein is CASSPPTGTNTEAFF. The CDR3 coding sequence is TGTGCCAGCAGCCCCCCCACCGGGACAAACACTGAAGCTTTCTTT.

The V gene is TRBV29-1, the J gene TRBJ2-1, with 7 positions matching TRBD2. The germline V gene encodes CDR1 SQVTM and CDR2 ANQGSEA. V was clipped by 4 bases and J by 6 bases; unmatched bases: 6. CDR3 length: 13 amino acids. The CDR3 DNA reads TGCAGCGTTGTACCCGGGACTATCAATGAGCAGTTCTTC. Protein: CSVVPGTINEQFF.

This chain connects TRBV19 to TRBJ1-2; D might be TRBD1 (5 bases). V lost 0 bases, J lost 2 bases, and 7 bases lay in between. CDR3 length: 14 amino acids. Germline lookup yields CDR1 LNHDA and CDR2 SQIVND (reference sequence). The CDR3 reads CASSIDRGNYGYTF. CDR3 DNA: TGTGCCAGTAGTATAGATCGGGGGAACTATGGCTACACCTTC. Full variable domain (outside the CDR3, taken from reference TRBV19 and TRBJ1-2): DGGITQSPKYLFRKEGQNVTLSCEQNLNHDAMYWYRQDPGQGLRLIYYSQIVNDFQKGDIAEGYSVSREKKESFPLTVTSAQKNPTAFYLCASSIDRGNYGYTFGSGTRLTVV.

In this sample, this clone turned up a few times. This chain connects TRBV9 to TRBJ2-2; tentative D call: TRBD1 (6 bases). The CDR3 has 12 amino acids. V was shortened by 6 bases and J by 8 bases, with 11 bases between the two germline ends. Germline CDR1 reads SGDLS; CDR2 reads YYNGEE. CDR3 sequence (DNA): TGTGCCAGCAATTCAGGGGCAGGGGAGCTGTTTTTT. This sequence encodes CASNSGAGELFF.

This chain links TRBV11-2 with TRBJ1-1, with a weak D call TRBD1 (5 bases). V lost 3 bases to trimming and J lost 7 bases, with 15 bases between them. Per germline, CDR1 SGHAT and CDR2 FQNNGV. The CDR3 loop spans 14 amino acids. The CDR3 reads CASSLFTGTGEAFF. DNA for the CDR3: TGTGCCAGCAGCTTGTTTACAGGAACGGGTGAAGCTTTCTTT. Full variable domain (outside the CDR3, taken from reference TRBV11-2 and TRBJ1-1): EAGVAQSPRYKIIEKRQSVAFWCNPISGHATLYWYQQILGQGPKLLIQFQNNGVVDDSQLPKDRFSAERLKGVDSTLKIQPAKLEDSAVYLCASSLFTGTGEAFFGQGTRLTVV.

The chain uses TRBV9 and TRBJ2-1; 12 bases match TRBD2. The CDR3 spans 19 residues. V was clipped by 0 bases and J by 1 base; unmatched bases: 8. Germline CDR1 reads SGDLS; CDR2 reads YYNGEE. DNA of the CDR3: TGTGCCAGCAGCGTAGCCAGTCTAGCGGGAGGGCTATCCTACAATGAGCAGTTCTTC. It codes for CASSVASLAGGLSYNEQFF.

The rearrangement uses TRBV29-1 and TRBJ2-7; 7 nucleotides align to TRBD2. Germline values: CDR1 SQVTM, CDR2 ANQGSEA. V dropped 0 bases and J dropped 7; count of bases not matched to a gene: 6. This CDR3 region has 13 residues. CDR3 bases: TGCAGCGTTGAAGATGGGGAGGGCCGAGAGCAGTACTTC. This sequence encodes CSVEDGEGREQYF.

The V and J genes are TRBV2 and TRBJ1-1; TRBD1 aligns across 8 bases. The CDR3 covers 17 residues. Germline-derived CDR1 and CDR2 are SNHLY and FYNNEI. The trim removed 2 bases at V and 0 bases at J, leaving 8 bases unmatched. The CDR3 coding sequence is TGTGCCAGCAGTGAAAAGGGGACAGGTACTATGAACACTGAAGCTTTCTTT. This sequence encodes CASSEKGTGTMNTEAFF. Together with reference TRBV2 and TRBJ1-1, the CDR3 gives the full variable domain: EPEVTQTPSHQVTQMGQEVILRCVPISNHLYFYWYRQILGQKVEFLVSFYNNEISEKSEIFDDQFSVERPDGSNFTLKIRSTKLEDSAMYFCASSEKGTGTMNTEAFFGQGTRLTVV.

The chain is built from TRBV14 and TRBJ2-7; no clear D. The germline CDR1 and CDR2 sequences are SGHDN and FVKESK. V dropped 1 base and J dropped 3 bases, with 4 bases sitting between them. The CDR3 spans 12 residues. CDR3 coding DNA: TGTGCCAGCAGCCAAGTTCTCTACGAGCAGTACTTC. This encodes CASSQVLYEQYF.

The V and J genes are TRBV6-5 and TRBJ2-7; D uncertain. Germline CDR1 reads MNHEY; CDR2 reads SVGAGI. The CDR3 extends over 13 amino acids. Trimming took off 2 bases at V and 3 bases at J, with 8 bases between the two ends. CDR3 loop: CASSYGTSYEQYF. Written as DNA, the CDR3 is TGTGCCAGCAGTTACGGCACCAGCTACGAGCAGTACTTC.

About this clone itself: One junction end disagrees with the germline gene, perhaps due to a read error. The identical CDR3 is also encoded by other nucleotide sequences in the sample. The chain employs TRBV13 and TRBJ2-7; 7 bases align to TRBD1. The CDR3 runs to 15 residues. Germline loops: CDR1 PRHDT, CDR2 FYEKMQ (reference sequence). The CDR3 coding sequence is TGCGCCAGCAGCTTAGGTGGGACAGTTACGTACGAGCAGTACTTC. Residues: CASSLGGTVTYEQYF.

This clone was counted between two and nine times. The junction departs from germline at one end; a sequencing error may be responsible. The rearrangement links TRBV2 to TRBJ2-7; D gene uncertain. CDR1 and CDR2 from the germline V gene are SNHLY and FYNNEI. This CDR3 is 13 amino acids long. The chain's CDR3 is CASREGPKYEQYF. CDR3 DNA sequence: TGTGCCAGCAGGGAAGGGCCGAAGTACGAGCAGTACTTC. Using reference TRBV2 and TRBJ2-7 for the parts outside the CDR3, the full variable domain is EPEVTQTPSHQVTQMGQEVILRCVPISNHLYFYWYRQILGQKVEFLVSFYNNEISEKSEIFDDQFSVERPDGSNFTLKIRSTKLEDSAMYFCASREGPKYEQYFGPGTRLTVT.

The count of this clone is one. The chain is built from TRBV27 and TRBJ2-7; 8 nucleotides align to TRBD2. Germline-derived CDR1 and CDR2 are MNHEY and SMNVEV (reference sequence). The CDR3 contains 16 residues. The V gene end was trimmed by 5 bases and the J gene end by 2 bases; junction bases not matched to a gene: 11. The CDR3 loop is CASSNGPGLVPYEQYF. The CDR3, as DNA: TGTGCCAGCAGTAACGGGCCGGGACTAGTTCCCTACGAGCAGTACTTC.

The genes are TRBV13 and TRBJ1-2; 8 bases line up with TRBD1. CDR3 length: 15 residues. Trimming removed 2 bases from V and 2 bases from J; junction bases left unmatched: 4. Looked up from germline, CDR1 is PRHDT and CDR2 is FYEKMQ (reference sequence). The chain's CDR3 is CASSLQTGANYGYTF. The CDR3 DNA follows: TGTGCCAGCAGCTTACAGACAGGGGCGAACTATGGCTACACCTTC.

The chain carries TRBV15 and TRBJ1-6, with D possibly TRBD1 on 5 matching bases. CDR3 length: 16 amino acids. V shed 5 bases and J shed 10 bases, with 21 bases lying between them. Germline V CDR1 and CDR2: LNHNV, YYDKDF (reference sequence). CDR3 amino acids: CATSGIQGLDDSPLHF. As DNA, the CDR3 is TGTGCCACCAGCGGGATTCAGGGTTTGGATGACTCACCCCTCCACTTT.